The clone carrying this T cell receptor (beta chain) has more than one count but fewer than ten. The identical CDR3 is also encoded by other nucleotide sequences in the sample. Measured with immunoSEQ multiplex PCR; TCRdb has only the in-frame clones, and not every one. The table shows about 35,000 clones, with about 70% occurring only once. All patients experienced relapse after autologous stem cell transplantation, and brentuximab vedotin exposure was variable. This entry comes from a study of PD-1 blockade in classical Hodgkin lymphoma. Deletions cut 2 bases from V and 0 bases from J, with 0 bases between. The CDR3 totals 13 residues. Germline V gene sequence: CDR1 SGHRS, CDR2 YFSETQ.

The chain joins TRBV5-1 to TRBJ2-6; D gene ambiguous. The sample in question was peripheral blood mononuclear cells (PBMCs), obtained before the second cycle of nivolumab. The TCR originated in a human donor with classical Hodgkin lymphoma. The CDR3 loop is CASSFSGANVLTF. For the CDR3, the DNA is TGCGCCAGCAGCTTCTCTGGGGCCAACGTCCTGACTTTC.